The 17 T cell receptor beta chains below come from one sample, sequenced in a study of blood T cell repertoires in COVID-19. Some clones are missing from TCRdb's copy, which holds only in-frame ones; the method was immunoSEQ multiplex PCR. The sample has 150,000 to 200,000 clones; around 80% are singletons. Sequences were obtained from peripheral blood. All receptors come from a woman of 80 years or more with acute or convalescent COVID-19.

This clone appeared a single time. V gene TRBV4-3 combines with J gene TRBJ1-4; the D gene is possibly TRBD1 (6 bases). Trimming took off 2 bases at V and 5 bases at J, with 12 bases between the two ends. CDR1 and CDR2 from the germline V gene are LGHNA and YSLEER. The CDR3 sequence is 15 residues long. The CDR3 reads CASSQTTGSNEKLFF. In nucleotides, the CDR3 is TGCGCCAGCAGCCAAACGACAGGTTCGAATGAAAAACTGTTTTTT.

The genes are TRBV3-1 (or the pseudogene TRBV3-2) and TRBJ2-2; D may be TRBD2 (5 bases). With 1 base removed from V and 7 bases from J, the gap between germline ends came to 10 bases. CDR1 and CDR2 (germline): LGHDT, YNNKEL (reference sequence). The CDR3 covers 14 residues. This CDR3 is CASSQGGSVGELFF. In DNA form, the CDR3 reads TGTGCCAGCAGCCAAGGTGGTAGCGTCGGGGAGCTGTTTTTT.

The genes are TRBV5-6 and TRBJ2-5; 11 bases agree with TRBD1. Germline V gives CDR1 SGHDT, CDR2 YYEEEE. With 2 bases clipped from V and 4 bases from J, the junction kept 13 bases outside the gene matches. This CDR3 spans 18 amino acids. Here the CDR3 reads CASSLTRDRGRLGETQYF. The CDR3 coding sequence is TGTGCCAGCAGCTTAACCCGGGACAGGGGGAGGTTAGGAGAGACCCAGTACTTC.

The chain is built from TRBV20-1 and TRBJ2-1; D is possibly TRBD2 (6 bases). Germline values: CDR1 DFQATT, CDR2 SNEGSKA (reference sequence). The CDR3 runs to 11 residues. Trimming removed 6 bases from V and 13 bases from J, with 16 bases in between. CDR3 coding DNA: TGCAGTGCCCTGGGACTCACGCCTCAGTTCTTC. It is translated as CSALGLTPQFF.

The rearrangement joins TRBV5-4 to TRBJ2-3; D might be TRBD2 (7 bases). The V end was cut by 1 base, the J end by 2 bases, with 14 bases between. The CDR3 length is 16 residues. The germline V gene has CDR1 SGHNT and CDR2 YYREEE (reference sequence). CDR3 nucleotides: TGTGCCAGCAGCTTGTCTGGCGGGGGCTTCACAGATACGCAGTATTTT. The encoded protein is CASSLSGGGFTDTQYF.

The chain carries TRBV5-1 and TRBJ1-3; D is possibly TRBD1 (6 bases). CDR1 SGHRS and CDR2 YFSETQ come from the germline V gene. There are 17 residues in the CDR3. The V gene lost 0 bases and the J gene lost 0 bases, with 13 bases spanning the gap. CDR3 sequence (DNA): TGCGCCAGCAGCTTGGCCGGGGACACCTTCTCTGGAAACACCATATATTTT. It translates to CASSLAGDTFSGNTIYF.

This chain joins TRBV10-2 and TRBJ2-5, with 15 bases aligning to TRBD2. Per the germline V gene, CDR1 is WSHSY and CDR2 is SAAADI. V was clipped by 3 bases and J by 5 bases; unmatched bases: 10. CDR3 length: 18 amino acids. Here the CDR3 reads CASSDPGLAGGGWETQYF. The CDR3, as DNA: TGCGCCAGCAGTGATCCGGGACTAGCGGGAGGAGGTTGGGAGACCCAGTACTTC.

DNA for the CDR3: TGTGCCAGCAGCGTAGGGGGACTAGCGGGAGGGCAAGAGACCCAGTACTTC. Amino acid sequence: CASSVGGLAGGQETQYF. V gene TRBV9 combines with J gene TRBJ2-5, with 16 bases lining up with TRBD2. The CDR3 has 17 amino acids. Losses at the gene ends were 0 bases for V and 2 bases for J; bases not matched to a gene: 1. Germline V gene data show CDR1 as SGDLS and CDR2 as YYNGEE.

This clone was seen only once. This chain links TRBV5-1 with TRBJ2-7, with D perhaps TRBD1 (6 bases). V lost 0 bases, J lost 0 bases, and 13 bases lay in between. The CDR3 length is 16 residues. Germline lookup yields CDR1 SGHRS and CDR2 YFSETQ. The CDR3 reads CASSLAGRGYSYEQYF. As DNA, the CDR3 is TGCGCCAGCAGCTTGGCTGGCAGGGGCTACTCCTACGAGCAGTACTTC.

The J gene is TRBJ2-1, the V gene TRBV27; a weak D match, TRBD2 (5 bases). CDR3 size: 15 residues. Per the germline V gene, CDR1 is MNHEY and CDR2 is SMNVEV (reference sequence). With 5 bases removed from V and 3 bases from J, the gap between germline ends came to 14 bases. The CDR3 DNA is TGTGCCAGCAGTCCTCTCTCCGGGATCTACAATGAGCAGTTCTTC. Translating it yields CASSPLSGIYNEQFF.

The J gene is TRBJ1-4, the V gene TRBV11-2; TRBD1 aligns across 9 bases. The junction had 6 bases not matched to a gene; V was cut back by 4 bases and J by 0 bases. The CDR3 spans 17 residues. Germline-derived CDR1 and CDR2 are SGHAT and FQNNGV. In DNA, the CDR3 is TGTGCCAGCAGCTCCATCGACAGGGGGACAACTAATGAAAAACTGTTTTTT. Encoded protein: CASSSIDRGTTNEKLFF.

This rearrangement joins TRBV18 to TRBJ2-5; D is unclear. The CDR3 is 15 residues long. Per germline, CDR1 KGHSH and CDR2 LQKENI. Trimming left V 6 bases short and J 4 bases short, with 18 bases between. In DNA form, the CDR3 reads TGTGCCAGCTCCTTAGGAAGCGTTCCTTCAGAGACCCAGTACTTC. This encodes CASSLGSVPSETQYF. The whole variable domain, remainder taken from reference TRBV18 and TRBJ2-5, is NAGVMQNPRHLVRRRGQEARLRCSPMKGHSHVYWYRQLPEEGLKFMVYLQKENIIDESGMPKERFSAEFPKEGPSILRIQQVVRGDSAAYFCASSLGSVPSETQYFGPGTRLLVL.

This clone is a singleton in its sample. V gene TRBV3-1 (or the pseudogene TRBV3-2) combines with J gene TRBJ2-7, with D perhaps matching TRBD1 (6 bases). V was shortened by 5 bases and J by 3 bases, with 23 bases between the two germline ends. CDR1 is LGHDT, CDR2 YNNKEL, per germline (reference sequence). This CDR3 region has 17 residues. CDR3 nucleotides: TGTGCCAGCAGCAACTGCACAGGGTGGGTCCCCCTCTACGAGCAGTACTTC. This sequence encodes CASSNCTGWVPLYEQYF.

This chain connects TRBV18 to TRBJ1-3; a possible D gene is TRBD1 (5 bases). Trimming stripped 3 bases from V and 0 bases from J, with 9 bases between. This CDR3 has 15 residues. The germline CDR1 and CDR2 sequences are KGHSH and LQKENI. As DNA, the CDR3 is TGTGCCAGCTCACCCCTAGGGGACTCTGGAAACACCATATATTTT. It yields the protein CASSPLGDSGNTIYF.

V usage is TRBV28 and J usage is TRBJ2-2; a possible D gene is TRBD2 (7 bases). The ends were cut back, 4 bases at V and 6 bases at J, with 30 bases in the middle. Germline CDR1 reads MDHEN; CDR2 reads SYDVKM. This CDR3 has 20 amino acids. CDR3 sequence (DNA): TGTGCCAGCAGTTCTTATTGGGGGATGGCGGGAGTGACAGGTTCCGGGGAGCTGTTTTTT. Protein: CASSSYWGMAGVTGSGELFF.

This clone was observed a few times. The chain is built from TRBV5-4 and TRBJ1-1; D gene unclear. The V gene lost 1 base and the J gene lost 1 base, with 8 bases spanning the gap. Germline loops: CDR1 SGHNT, CDR2 YYREEE (reference sequence). CDR3 length: 14 amino acids. The CDR3 bases are TGTGCCAGCAGCTTGCGATCCAGGAACACTGAAGCTTTCTTT. This codes for CASSLRSRNTEAFF. Supplemented by reference TRBV5-4 and TRBJ1-1, the full variable domain reads ETGVTQSPTHLIKTRGQQVTLRCSSQSGHNTVSWYQQALGQGPQFIFQYYREEENGRGNFPPRFSGLQFPNYSSELNVNALELDDSALYLCASSLRSRNTEAFFGQGTRLTVV.

J is TRBJ2-1 and V is TRBV4-3; the match to TRBD2 covers 13 bases. The ends lost 3 bases at V and 3 bases at J; junction bases unmatched: 11. Germline CDR1 is LGHNA and CDR2 is YSLEER. The CDR3 extends over 19 amino acids. The CDR3, as DNA: TGCGCCAGCAGCCAGAGACGGACTAGCGGGGGCCCTCACTACAATGAGCAGTTCTTC. Its translation is CASSQRRTSGGPHYNEQFF.